Listed below are T cell receptor beta chains from one sample, sequenced in a study of blood T cells in healthy people across ages. TCRdb redid the calling of the 5' RACE reads with MiXCR, one entry per CDR3 protein. The sample comprises approximately 600,000 distinct CDR3 sequences, 58% of which are singletons, and 30% to 40% rests with the top ten. Source material: blood. Source of these receptors: a man aged 60 to 75 in good health. The CDR3 runs from the conserved cysteine through the conserved F or W. A D gene is named only where the DNA matches it firmly. Rows give clone size only sometimes, using once, few, many, or a class for an expanded clone.

d_call: .
v_call: TRBV20-1
j_call: TRBJ1-1
clone_size: .
cdr3_nt: TGCAGTGCTAGTCCCGGACCGGCGAACACTGAAGCTTTCTTT
cdr3_aa: CSASPGPANTEAFF

d_call: TRBD1
v_call: TRBV4-1
j_call: TRBJ1-2
clone_size: many
cdr3_nt: TGCGCCAGCAGCCAACGGACAGGGAACTATGGCTACACCTTC
cdr3_aa: CASSQRTGNYGYTF

d_call: TRBD2
v_call: TRBV2
j_call: TRBJ2-5
clone_size: few
cdr3_nt: TGTGCCAGCAGTGAAGCTAGCGGGGCCGGCGGGACCCAGTACTTC
cdr3_aa: CASSEASGAGGTQYF

d_call: .
v_call: TRBV5-1
j_call: TRBJ1-2
clone_size: .
cdr3_nt: TGCGCCAGCAGCTTTGGACAGCCGGCGGGAAGAGGCTACACCTTC
cdr3_aa: CASSFGQPAGRGYTF

d_call: .
v_call: TRBV6-2/TRBV6-3
j_call: TRBJ2-1
clone_size: .
cdr3_nt: TGTGCCAGCCTCGGGACTCGGAGCAATGAGCAGTTCTTC
cdr3_aa: CASLGTRSNEQFF

d_call: TRBD2
v_call: TRBV27
j_call: TRBJ2-1
clone_size: .
cdr3_nt: TGTGCCAGCAGTTACGCCGGGACTAGCTCCTACAGTGAGCAGTTCTTC
cdr3_aa: CASSYAGTSSYSEQFF

d_call: TRBD1
v_call: TRBV2
j_call: TRBJ2-7
clone_size: .
cdr3_nt: TGTGCCAGCGGGGGACAGGGGATGCAGTACTTC
cdr3_aa: CASGGQGMQYF

d_call: .
v_call: TRBV11-2
j_call: TRBJ2-7
clone_size: once
cdr3_nt: TGTGCCAGCAGCTTAGACACGTCCTCCTACGAGCAGTACTTC
cdr3_aa: CASSLDTSSYEQYF

d_call: TRBD1
v_call: TRBV15
j_call: TRBJ2-7
clone_size: .
cdr3_nt: TGTGCCACCAGCAGAGATCCGGGACAGGGGTATTACGAGCAGTACTTC
cdr3_aa: CATSRDPGQGYYEQYF

d_call: .
v_call: TRBV10-3
j_call: TRBJ2-5
clone_size: .
cdr3_nt: TGTGCCATCAGTGAACAGCTATCAGAGACCCAGTACTTC
cdr3_aa: CAISEQLSETQYF

d_call: TRBD2
v_call: TRBV6-2/TRBV6-3
j_call: TRBJ2-1
clone_size: .
cdr3_nt: TGTGCCAGCAGTCGGCGGGGGAATGAGCAGTTCTTC
cdr3_aa: CASSRRGNEQFF

d_call: TRBD1
v_call: TRBV5-1
j_call: TRBJ2-2
clone_size: .
cdr3_nt: TGCGCCAGCGGAGACAGGGTGAACACCGGGGAGCTGTTTTTT
cdr3_aa: CASGDRVNTGELFF

d_call: .
v_call: TRBV6-5
j_call: TRBJ2-5
clone_size: .
cdr3_nt: TGTGCCAGCAAGCAGGGGACCCAGTACTTC
cdr3_aa: CASKQGTQYF

d_call: .
v_call: TRBV20-1
j_call: TRBJ1-5
clone_size: .
cdr3_nt: TGCAGTGCAGGGGGGAAGGGCAATCAGTTCCAGCATTTT
cdr3_aa: CSAGGKGNQFQHF

d_call: .
v_call: TRBV5-1
j_call: TRBJ1-4
clone_size: .
cdr3_nt: TGCGCCAGCAGCTCTGGCCCCTCGACTAATGAAAAACTGTTTTTT
cdr3_aa: CASSSGPSTNEKLFF

d_call: TRBD2
v_call: TRBV29-1
j_call: TRBJ2-5
clone_size: .
cdr3_nt: TGCAGCGCCTCAACTAGCGGGGGGGAAGAGACCCAGTACTTC
cdr3_aa: CSASTSGGEETQYF

d_call: TRBD1
v_call: TRBV25-1
j_call: TRBJ1-4
clone_size: .
cdr3_nt: TGTGCCAGCAGTGATATGGGACAGGGGGGGAACTGGCGGAATGAAAAACTGTTTTTT
cdr3_aa: CASSDMGQGGNWRNEKLFF

d_call: .
v_call: TRBV11-2
j_call: TRBJ2-6
clone_size: .
cdr3_nt: TGTGCCAGCAGCACGGGCCTGCCCTCTGGGGCCAACGTCCTGACTTTC
cdr3_aa: CASSTGLPSGANVLTF

d_call: .
v_call: TRBV29-1
j_call: TRBJ1-2
clone_size: .
cdr3_nt: TGCAGCGTTGCTTCAGGGTTCCTTAGCTATGGCTACACCTTC
cdr3_aa: CSVASGFLSYGYTF

d_call: .
v_call: TRBV7-9
j_call: TRBJ2-3
clone_size: .
cdr3_nt: TGTGCCAGCAGCTTAGCGGCGGCAGGGACAGATACGCAGTATTTT
cdr3_aa: CASSLAAAGTDTQYF

d_call: .
v_call: TRBV27
j_call: TRBJ1-2
clone_size: .
cdr3_nt: TGTGCCAGCAGTGGCTCGGGCAGGGAGGGTGGCTACACCTTC
cdr3_aa: CASSGSGREGGYTF

d_call: TRBD1
v_call: TRBV6-6
j_call: TRBJ1-4
clone_size: .
cdr3_nt: TGTGCCAGCAGGGGGGGTAGACCGGGACAGGCCCGGGAAAAACTGTTTTTT
cdr3_aa: CASRGGRPGQAREKLFF

d_call: .
v_call: TRBV7-9
j_call: TRBJ1-1
clone_size: few
cdr3_nt: TGTGCCAGCAGACCAGGGAACACTGAAGCTTTCTTT
cdr3_aa: CASRPGNTEAFF

d_call: .
v_call: TRBV3-1
j_call: TRBJ2-5
clone_size: .
cdr3_nt: TGTGCCAGCAGCCAAGGGTGGGGGACCAGATACAATGAGCAGTACTTC
cdr3_aa: CASSQGWGTRYNEQYF

d_call: .
v_call: TRBV12-3/TRBV12-4
j_call: TRBJ2-5
clone_size: few
cdr3_nt: TGTGCCAGCAACCTTGACAGGTCCCCAGAGACCCAGTACTTC
cdr3_aa: CASNLDRSPETQYF

d_call: TRBD2
v_call: TRBV6-2/TRBV6-3
j_call: TRBJ2-5
clone_size: .
cdr3_nt: TGTGCCAGCAGTTATGGGCGGACTAGCCTGCCGGAGACCCAGTACTTC
cdr3_aa: CASSYGRTSLPETQYF

d_call: .
v_call: TRBV10-3
j_call: TRBJ2-7
clone_size: .
cdr3_nt: TGTGCCATCAGACCAGGGACACACTCCTACGAGCAGTACTTC
cdr3_aa: CAIRPGTHSYEQYF